A selection of T cell receptor beta chains follows, all from one sample in a study of cytomegalovirus exposure and HLA in healthy donors. Assay used: immunoSEQ multiplex PCR; TCRdb lists only in-frame clones, some missing. The sample has 150,000 to 200,000 clones, around 86% seen once. The sample taken for sequencing was PBMCs. All receptors come from a man aged 50-60 years in good health and CMV-seropositive. Each CDR3 is given with its conserved first and last residue. The size entry is marked missing in some rows and otherwise reads once, few, many or a size class.

j_call,v_call,clone_size,cdr3_aa
TRBJ2-4,TRBV7-6,-,CASSYRGPSKNIQYF
TRBJ1-5,TRBV28,-,CASSLHELANQPQHF
TRBJ2-2,TRBV5-6,-,CASSLGSGLNTGELFF
TRBJ2-2,TRBV5-1,few,CASSLGTSGNTGELFF
TRBJ2-7,TRBV19,-,CASSPGLWEYEQYF
TRBJ1-5,TRBV4-1,-,CASSQRRGQPQHF
TRBJ2-2,TRBV7-2,few,CASSHYTGELFF
TRBJ1-1,TRBV30,-,CAWSIGGLNTEAFF
TRBJ1-2,TRBV25-1,-,CASSESGGRENYGYTF
TRBJ1-1,TRBV6-1,few,CASSEARGYTEAFF
TRBJ2-7,TRBV19,-,CASSSGTGAEQYF
TRBJ2-2,TRBV2,-,CASKRTLNTGELFF
TRBJ2-1,TRBV11-1,-,CASSPTTGLTQFF
TRBJ2-2,TRBV4-1,-,CASSQESMVTGELFF
TRBJ2-5,TRBV7-6,-,CASSLVGGDETQYF
TRBJ2-1,TRBV15,-,CATSRPGTSWANEQFF
TRBJ1-1,TRBV5-1,-,CASSLGGGNTEAFF
TRBJ2-7,TRBV10-3,-,CAITETGRRYEQYF
-,TRBV7-8,-,CASSFQDSYEQYF
TRBJ2-1,TRBV5-1,once,CASSSLPTGLAEGGEQFF
TRBJ2-1,TRBV11-3,-,CASSVSPGLYNEQFF
TRBJ2-5,TRBV6-1,-,CASSALAEDPQETQYF
TRBJ1-2,TRBV29-1,-,CSVALGTAANYGYTF
TRBJ2-2,TRBV28,-,CASSSLTGGNTGELFF
TRBJ1-5,TRBV28,-,CASSLPWQGSNQPQHF
TRBJ2-1,TRBV2,-,CASSGGPSSYNEQFF